The sequence of this T cell receptor (beta chain) was determined in a study of shared clonotypes between healthy human individuals. General study points: Relative to their counterparts shared across all four donors, non-shared clonotypes exhibited diminished generation probabilities. Sequencing depth was expected to affect clonotype sharing among donors.

Data came from immunoSEQ multiplex PCR; TCRdb stores just in-frame clones and leaves some out. This table holds about 2,500,000 clones, around 90% found once. V gave up 1 base and J gave up 9 bases, with 7 bases separating them. This CDR3 has 13 amino acids. CDR1 is SNHLY and CDR2 is FYNNEI in the germline V gene. All donors qualified as healthy HIV-negative adults and had experienced no recent acute infections or vaccinations. Comments on this clone: Its target is not known.

This clonotype originated in a man younger than 35 in good health. The sequenced material came from naive CD4+ T cells sorted from blood. Subset noted: CD45RA+ positively selected. V gene TRBV2 combines with J gene TRBJ1-6; D call uncertain. CDR3 coding DNA: TGTGCCAGCAGTGAAGAAAAAGGTTCACCCCTCCACTTT. It encodes CASSEEKGSPLHF.